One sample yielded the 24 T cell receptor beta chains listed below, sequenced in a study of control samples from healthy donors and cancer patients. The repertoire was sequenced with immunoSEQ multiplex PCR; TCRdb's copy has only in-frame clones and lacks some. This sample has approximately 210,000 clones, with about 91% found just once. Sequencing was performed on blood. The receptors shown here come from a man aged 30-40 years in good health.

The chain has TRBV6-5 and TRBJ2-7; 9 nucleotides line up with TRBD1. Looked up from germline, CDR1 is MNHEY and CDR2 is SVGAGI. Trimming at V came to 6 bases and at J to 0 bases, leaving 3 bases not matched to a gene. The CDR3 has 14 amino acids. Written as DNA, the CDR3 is TGTGCCAGCAGGGGGACAGGGAGCTCCTACGAGCAGTACTTC. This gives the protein CASRGTGSSYEQYF.

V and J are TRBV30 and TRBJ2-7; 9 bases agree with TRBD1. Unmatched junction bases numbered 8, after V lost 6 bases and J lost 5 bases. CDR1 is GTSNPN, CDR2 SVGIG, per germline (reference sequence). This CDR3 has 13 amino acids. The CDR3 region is CACPGQGVNEQYF. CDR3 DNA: TGTGCCTGCCCGGGACAGGGTGTCAACGAGCAGTACTTC.

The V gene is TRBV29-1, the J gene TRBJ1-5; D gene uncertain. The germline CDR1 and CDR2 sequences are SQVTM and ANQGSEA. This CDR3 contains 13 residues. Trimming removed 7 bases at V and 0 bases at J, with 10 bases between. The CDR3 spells CSAQSGSNQPQHF. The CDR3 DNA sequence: TGCAGCGCGCAATCGGGTAGCAATCAGCCCCAGCATTTT.

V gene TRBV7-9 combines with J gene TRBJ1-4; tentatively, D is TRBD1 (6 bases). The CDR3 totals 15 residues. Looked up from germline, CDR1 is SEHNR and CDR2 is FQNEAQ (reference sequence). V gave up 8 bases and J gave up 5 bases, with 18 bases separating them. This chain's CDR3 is CASDLGGAGNEKLFF. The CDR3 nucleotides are TGTGCCAGCGATCTCGGGGGCGCGGGGAATGAAAAACTGTTTTTT.

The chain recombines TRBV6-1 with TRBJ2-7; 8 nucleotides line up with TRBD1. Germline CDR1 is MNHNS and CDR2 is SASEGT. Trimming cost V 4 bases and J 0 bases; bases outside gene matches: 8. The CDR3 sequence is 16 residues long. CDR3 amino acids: CASSGLGTGLSYEQYF. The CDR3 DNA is TGTGCCAGCAGTGGGCTTGGGACAGGCCTCTCCTACGAGCAGTACTTC.

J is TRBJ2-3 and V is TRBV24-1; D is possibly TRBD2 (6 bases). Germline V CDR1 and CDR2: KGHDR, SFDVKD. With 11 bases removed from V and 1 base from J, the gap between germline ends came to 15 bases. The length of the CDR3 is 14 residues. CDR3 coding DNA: TGTGCCAGCAGCGGCGGGGTGGGCACAGATACGCAGTATTTT. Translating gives CASSGGVGTDTQYF.

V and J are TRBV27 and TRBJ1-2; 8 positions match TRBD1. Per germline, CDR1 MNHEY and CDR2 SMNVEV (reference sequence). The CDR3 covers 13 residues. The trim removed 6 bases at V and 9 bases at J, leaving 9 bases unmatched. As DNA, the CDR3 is TGTGCCAGCAGACGGACAGGGCCGTGGAGCTACACCTTC. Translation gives CASRRTGPWSYTF.

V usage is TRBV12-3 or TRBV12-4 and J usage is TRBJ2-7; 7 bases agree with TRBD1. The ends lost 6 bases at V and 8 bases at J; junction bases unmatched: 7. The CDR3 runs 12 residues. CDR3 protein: CASSIQGGKQYF. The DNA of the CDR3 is TGTGCCAGCAGCATACAAGGGGGCAAGCAGTACTTC.

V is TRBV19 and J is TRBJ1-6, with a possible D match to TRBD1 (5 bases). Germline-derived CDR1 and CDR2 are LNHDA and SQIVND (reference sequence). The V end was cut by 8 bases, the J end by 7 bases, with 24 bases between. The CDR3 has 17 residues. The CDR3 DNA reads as TGTGCCAGTTCCACCCGTACCGGGGCCCAGCGGAATTCACCCCTCCACTTT. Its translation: CASSTRTGAQRNSPLHF.

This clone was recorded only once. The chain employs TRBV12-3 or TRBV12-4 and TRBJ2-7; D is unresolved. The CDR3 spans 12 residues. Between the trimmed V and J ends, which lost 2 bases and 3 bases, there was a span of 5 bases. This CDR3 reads CASSLNDYEQYF. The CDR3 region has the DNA TGTGCCAGCAGTTTAAATGACTACGAGCAGTACTTC.

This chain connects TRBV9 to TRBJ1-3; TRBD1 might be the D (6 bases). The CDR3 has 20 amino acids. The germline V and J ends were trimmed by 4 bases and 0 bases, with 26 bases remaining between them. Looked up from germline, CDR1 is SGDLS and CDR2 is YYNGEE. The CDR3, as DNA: TGTGCCAGCAGCCGGTTATCGGCGTACGGAGGGGGATCCTCTGGAAACACCATATATTTT. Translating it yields CASSRLSAYGGGSSGNTIYF.

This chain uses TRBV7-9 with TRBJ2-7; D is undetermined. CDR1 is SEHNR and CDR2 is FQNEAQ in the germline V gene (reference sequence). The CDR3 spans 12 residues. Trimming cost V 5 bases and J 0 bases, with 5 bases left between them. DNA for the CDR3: TGTGCCAGCAGCCGGAGCTCCTACGAGCAGTACTTC. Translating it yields CASSRSSYEQYF.

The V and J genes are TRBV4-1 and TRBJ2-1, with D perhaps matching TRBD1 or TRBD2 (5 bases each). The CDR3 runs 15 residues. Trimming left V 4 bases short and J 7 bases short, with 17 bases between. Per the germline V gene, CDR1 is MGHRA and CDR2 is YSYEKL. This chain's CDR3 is CASSPGTSRENEQFF. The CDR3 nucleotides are TGCGCCAGCAGCCCCGGGACCAGCCGAGAAAATGAGCAGTTCTTC.

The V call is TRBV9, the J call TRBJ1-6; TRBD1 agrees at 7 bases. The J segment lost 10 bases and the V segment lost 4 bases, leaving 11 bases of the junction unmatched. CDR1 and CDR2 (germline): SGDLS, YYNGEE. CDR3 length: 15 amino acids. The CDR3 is CASSPPGQQTSPLHF. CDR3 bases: TGTGCCAGCAGCCCTCCGGGACAGCAAACATCACCCCTCCACTTT.

CDR3 DNA: TGTGCCAGCAGCCGGCGAGGGGGCTTTATTTCTAATGAAAAACTGTTTTTT. This gives the protein CASSRRGGFISNEKLFF. The gene calls are TRBV27 and TRBJ1-4; 7 positions match TRBD1. This CDR3 has 17 residues. Germline CDR1 and CDR2: MNHEY and SMNVEV (reference sequence). V was clipped by 6 bases and J by 3 bases; unmatched bases: 13.

The CDR3 sequence: CASSSEYNEQFF. The CDR3 nucleotides read TGTGCCAGCAGCTCGGAGTACAATGAGCAGTTCTTC. The V call is TRBV6-6, the J call TRBJ2-1; D uncertain. There are 12 residues in the CDR3. CDR1 MNHNY and CDR2 SVGAGI come from the germline V gene (reference sequence). The ends were cut back, 6 bases at V and 4 bases at J, with 7 bases in the middle.

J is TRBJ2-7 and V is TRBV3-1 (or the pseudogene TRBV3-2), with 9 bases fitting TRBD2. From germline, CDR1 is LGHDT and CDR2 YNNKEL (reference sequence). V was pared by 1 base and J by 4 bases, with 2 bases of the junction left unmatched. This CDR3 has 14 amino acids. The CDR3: CASSQVLAGYEQYF. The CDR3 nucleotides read TGTGCCAGCAGCCAAGTTCTAGCGGGGTACGAGCAGTACTTC.

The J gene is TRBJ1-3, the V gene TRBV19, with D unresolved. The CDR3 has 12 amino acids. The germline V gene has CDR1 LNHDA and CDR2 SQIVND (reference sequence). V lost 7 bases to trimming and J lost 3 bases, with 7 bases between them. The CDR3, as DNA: TGTGCCAGTACGGGGTATGGAAACACCATATATTTT. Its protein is CASTGYGNTIYF.

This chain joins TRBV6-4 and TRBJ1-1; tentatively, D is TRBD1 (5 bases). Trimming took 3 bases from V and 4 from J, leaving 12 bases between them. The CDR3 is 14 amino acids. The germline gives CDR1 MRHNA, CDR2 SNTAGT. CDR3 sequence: CASSEQGGATEAFF. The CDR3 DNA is TGTGCCAGCAGTGAGCAGGGAGGGGCCACTGAAGCTTTCTTT.

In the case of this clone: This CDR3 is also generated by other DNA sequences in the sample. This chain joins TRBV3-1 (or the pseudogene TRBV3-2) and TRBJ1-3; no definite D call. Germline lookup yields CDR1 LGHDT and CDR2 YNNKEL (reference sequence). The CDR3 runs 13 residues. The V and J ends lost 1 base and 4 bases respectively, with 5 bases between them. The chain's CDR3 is CASSQVPGNTIYF. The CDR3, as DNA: TGTGCCAGCAGCCAAGTCCCGGGAAACACCATATATTTT.

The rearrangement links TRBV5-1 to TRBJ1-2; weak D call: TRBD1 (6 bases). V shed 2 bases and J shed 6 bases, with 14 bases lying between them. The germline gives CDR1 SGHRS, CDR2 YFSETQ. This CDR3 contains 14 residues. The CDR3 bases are TGCGCCAGCAGCTTTAGCGCACAGGGAGATGGCTACACCTTC. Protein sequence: CASSFSAQGDGYTF.

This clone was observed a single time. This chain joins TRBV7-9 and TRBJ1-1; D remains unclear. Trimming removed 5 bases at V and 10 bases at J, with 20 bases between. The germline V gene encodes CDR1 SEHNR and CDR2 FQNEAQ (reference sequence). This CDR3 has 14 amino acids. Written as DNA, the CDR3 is TGTGCCAGCAGCCCCCAGACGGCATCCGGCGTAGCTTTCTTT. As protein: CASSPQTASGVAFF. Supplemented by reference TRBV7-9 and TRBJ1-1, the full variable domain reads DTGVSQNPRHKITKRGQNVTFRCDPISEHNRLYWYRQTLGQGPEFLTYFQNEAQLEKSRLLSDRFSAERPKGSFSTLEIQRTEQGDSAMYLCASSPQTASGVAFFGQGTRLTVV.

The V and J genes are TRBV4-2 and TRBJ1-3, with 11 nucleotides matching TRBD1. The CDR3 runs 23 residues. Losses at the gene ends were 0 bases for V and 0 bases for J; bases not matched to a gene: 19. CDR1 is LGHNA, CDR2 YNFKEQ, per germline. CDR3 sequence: CASSQDTALTGQGAPYSGNTIYF. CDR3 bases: TGTGCCAGCAGCCAAGATACGGCCCTAACTGGACAGGGGGCCCCCTACTCTGGAAACACCATATATTTT.

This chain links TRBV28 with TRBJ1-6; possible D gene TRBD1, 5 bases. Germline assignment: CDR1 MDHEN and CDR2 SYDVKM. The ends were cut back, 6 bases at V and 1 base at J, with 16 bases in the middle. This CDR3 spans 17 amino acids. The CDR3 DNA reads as TGTGCCAGCAGACCGGGCAGGGCAAGTTCCTATAATTCACCCCTCCACTTT. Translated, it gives CASRPGRASSYNSPLHF.